The 21 T cell receptor beta chains below were found in one sample sequenced in a study of shared clonotypes between healthy human individuals. TCRdb's table, derived via immunoSEQ multiplex PCR, lists solely in-frame clones and lacks some. This sample carries over a million clones, roughly 95% of them seen once, and the ten largest clones take more than 0.9%. Sequencing was carried out using naive CD4+ T cells sorted from blood. Noted subset: CD45RA+ positively selected. The receptors were gathered from a man aged 25-45 years in good health.

The chain's CDR3 is CASSLEGLRYGYTF. As DNA, the CDR3 is TGCGCCAGCAGCCTCGAGGGACTCCGCTATGGCTACACCTTC. J is TRBJ1-2 and V is TRBV4-1; TRBD1 might be the D (5 bases). The CDR3 runs to 14 residues. Trimming shortened V by 4 bases and J by 4 bases, and 13 bases separated the two germline ends. Germline loops: CDR1 MGHRA, CDR2 YSYEKL.

The chain carries TRBV15 and TRBJ2-1, with a tentative D call TRBD2 (6 bases). The CDR3 length is 15 residues. CDR1 is LNHNV and CDR2 is YYDKDF in the germline V gene (reference sequence). V was shortened by 5 bases and J by 4 bases, with 15 bases between the two germline ends. CDR3 amino acids: CATSGTGTVYNEQFF. CDR3 DNA sequence: TGTGCCACCAGCGGGACCGGGACTGTATACAATGAGCAGTTCTTC.

This clone appeared once. This sequence joins TRBV7-8 and TRBJ2-5; 13 nucleotides agree with TRBD2. Germline lookup yields CDR1 SGHVS and CDR2 FQNEAQ. The ends lost 5 bases at V and 5 bases at J; junction bases unmatched: 11. This CDR3 has 17 residues. CDR3 nucleotide sequence: TGTGCCAGCAGCCCTCCAGACGGACTAGCGGGAGTGGAGACCCAGTACTTC. The encoded protein is CASSPPDGLAGVETQYF.

The J gene is TRBJ1-5, the V gene TRBV28, with a weak D call TRBD1 (5 bases). From germline, CDR1 is MDHEN and CDR2 SYDVKM. The CDR3 is 14 amino acids. The ends were cut back, 7 bases at V and 4 bases at J, with 14 bases in the middle. The CDR3 nucleotides read TGTGCCAGCATCCTCGGGACGGTGAATCAGCCCCAGCATTTT. It is translated as CASILGTVNQPQHF.

The chain couples TRBV2 to TRBJ1-1; a possible D gene is TRBD1 (5 bases). V was shortened by 2 bases and J by 5 bases, with 15 bases between the two germline ends. The CDR3 runs 15 residues. Germline CDR1 is SNHLY and CDR2 is FYNNEI. As DNA, the CDR3 is TGTGCCAGCAGTGAAAGGTGGCAGGGAAGGACTGAAGCTTTCTTT. Translating gives CASSERWQGRTEAFF.

The J gene is TRBJ2-5, the V gene TRBV5-1, with 11 bases aligning to TRBD2. CDR1 and CDR2 from the germline V gene are SGHRS and YFSETQ. Trimming at V came to 6 bases and at J to 5 bases, leaving 12 bases not matched to a gene. This CDR3 is 16 amino acids long. The CDR3: CASTLPVASGGETQYF. CDR3 sequence (DNA): TGCGCCAGCACTCTACCCGTGGCTAGCGGGGGGGAGACCCAGTACTTC. Supplemented by reference TRBV5-1 and TRBJ2-5, the full variable domain reads KAGVTQTPRYLIKTRGQQVTLSCSPISGHRSVSWYQQTPGQGLQFLFEYFSETQRNKGNFPGRFSGRQFSNSRSEMNVSTLELGDSALYLCASTLPVASGGETQYFGPGTRLLVL.

The chain links TRBV18 to TRBJ1-5; maybe TRBD1 (5 bases). V was pared by 2 bases and J by 7 bases, with 9 bases between. The CDR3 has 13 amino acids. Germline CDR1 reads KGHSH; CDR2 reads LQKENI. Here the CDR3 DNA reads TGTGCCAGCTCACCATTACAGGACCAGCCCCAGCATTTT. This encodes CASSPLQDQPQHF.

V is TRBV4-3 and J is TRBJ2-5, with D possibly being TRBD2 (5 bases). This CDR3 spans 14 amino acids. The V and J ends lost 1 base and 4 bases respectively, with 10 bases between them. From germline, CDR1 is LGHNA and CDR2 YSLEER. The DNA for the CDR3 is TGCGCCAGCAGCCAAGTACGCAGCGGAGAGACCCAGTACTTC. Protein sequence: CASSQVRSGETQYF.

The CDR3 here is CASSRFSSSYEQYF. For the CDR3, the DNA is TGTGCCAGCAGTAGATTTTCGAGCTCCTACGAGCAGTACTTC. This chain uses TRBV25-1 with TRBJ2-7, with D unresolved. V lost 5 bases and J 0 bases, leaving 11 bases between the germline ends. Germline V CDR1 and CDR2: MGHDK, SYGVNS. The CDR3 runs 14 residues.

The chain recombines TRBV7-6 with TRBJ2-3; 11 positions match TRBD2. The J segment lost 1 base and the V segment lost 5 bases, leaving 11 bases of the junction unmatched. The length of the CDR3 is 18 residues. Germline assignment: CDR1 SGHVS and CDR2 FNYEAQ. CDR3 sequence (DNA): TGTGCCAGCAGCCTCGTAAGAGGACTAGCGGGCGGCACAGATACGCAGTATTTT. The encoded protein is CASSLVRGLAGGTDTQYF.

V and J are TRBV7-2 and TRBJ2-7, with TRBD1 identical over 7 bases. Trimming took 9 bases from V and 2 from J; bases not matched to a gene: 4. Germline CDR1 and CDR2: SGHTA and FQGNSA. CDR3 length: 12 amino acids. The CDR3 region is CASRGPTYEQYF. DNA of the CDR3: TGTGCCAGTAGGGGGCCGACCTACGAGCAGTACTTC.

The rearrangement joins TRBV5-5 to TRBJ2-7; 7 bases map to TRBD1. There are 14 residues in the CDR3. Trimming removed 0 bases from V and 4 bases from J; junction bases left unmatched: 4. CDR1 and CDR2 (germline): SGHKS, YYEKEE (reference sequence). Here the CDR3 reads CASSLVDRDYEQYF. CDR3 nucleotide sequence: TGTGCCAGCAGCTTGGTCGACAGGGATTACGAGCAGTACTTC.

The chain is built from TRBV7-8 and TRBJ1-5, with a possible D match to TRBD1 (5 bases). From germline, CDR1 is SGHVS and CDR2 FQNEAQ. Deletions cut 7 bases from V and 1 base from J, with 26 bases between. The CDR3 loop spans 19 amino acids. The CDR3 region has the DNA TGTGCCAGCACTCAGGGAAGGCGGGATATGGGGGAAAGCAATCAGCCCCAGCATTTT. Translated, it gives CASTQGRRDMGESNQPQHF.

The V gene is TRBV5-1, the J gene TRBJ2-3, with D maybe TRBD1 (6 bases). CDR1 SGHRS and CDR2 YFSETQ come from the germline V gene. V lost 3 bases and J 0 bases, leaving 14 bases between the germline ends. The CDR3 is 16 residues long. The CDR3 DNA follows: TGCGCCAGCAGCTACCTAGAGCAGGGGAGCACAGATACGCAGTATTTT. Residues: CASSYLEQGSTDTQYF.

The sample holds one count of this clone. V is TRBV6-1 and J is TRBJ1-1, with 7 bases that match TRBD1. CDR1 is MNHNS, CDR2 SASEGT, per germline. The CDR3 length is 14 residues. V shed 5 bases, J shed 4 bases, and the junction held 7 bases outside the gene matches. CDR3: CASSRDREGTEAFF. In nucleotides, the CDR3 is TGTGCCAGCAGTCGCGACAGGGAGGGCACTGAAGCTTTCTTT.

The chain combines TRBV7-2 with TRBJ1-1; 7 bases map to TRBD1. CDR3 size: 14 residues. CDR1 and CDR2 (germline): SGHTA, FQGNSA. The V gene end was trimmed by 4 bases and the J gene end by 1 base; junction bases not matched to a gene: 3. This CDR3 is CASSSGQPNTEAFF. CDR3 DNA: TGTGCCAGCAGCTCGGGACAGCCGAACACTGAAGCTTTCTTT.

The chain joins TRBV5-1 to TRBJ1-1; TRBD1 might be the D (6 bases). The CDR3 has 15 residues. Trimming shortened V by 0 bases and J by 0 bases, and 9 bases separated the two germline ends. Germline V CDR1 and CDR2: SGHRS, YFSETQ. CDR3 coding DNA: TGCGCCAGCAGCTTGGCAACAGGGCTGAACACTGAAGCTTTCTTT. Translated, it gives CASSLATGLNTEAFF.

The rearrangement joins TRBV7-2 to TRBJ1-3; D not certain. The CDR3 is made up of 15 amino acids. The V end was cut by 3 bases, the J end by 2 bases, with 11 bases between. The germline V gene encodes CDR1 SGHTA and CDR2 FQGNSA. CDR3 nucleotides: TGTGCCAGCAGCTTCGACCCTAACACTGGAAACACCATATATTTT. Protein sequence: CASSFDPNTGNTIYF.

This CDR3 reads CASSPFYAGEGSDTQYF. CDR3 coding DNA: TGTGCCAGCTCACCCTTCTATGCGGGAGAAGGTTCAGATACGCAGTATTTT. The rearrangement uses TRBV18 and TRBJ2-3, with TRBD2 matching 7 bases. This CDR3 is built from 17 residues. CDR1 and CDR2 (germline): KGHSH, LQKENI. J was trimmed by 4 bases and V by 3 bases; bases with no gene match: 13.

The chain uses TRBV9 and TRBJ2-3; the D gene could be TRBD1 or TRBD2 (5 bases each). V was trimmed by 4 bases and J by 4 bases, leaving 19 bases between them. The V gene's germline CDR1 is SGDLS and CDR2 YYNGEE. The CDR3 is made up of 16 amino acids. CDR3 sequence (DNA): TGTGCCAGCAGCCCGCGGGTTAGGGGTCAGGCAGATACGCAGTATTTT. Translated, it gives CASSPRVRGQADTQYF.

J is TRBJ2-2 and V is TRBV5-8; D remains ambiguous. Germline-derived CDR1 and CDR2 are SGHTS and YDEGEE. V lost 2 bases, J lost 6 bases, and 14 bases lay in between. This CDR3 has 15 amino acids. CDR3: CASSLRAGWSGELFF. The CDR3, as DNA: TGTGCCAGCAGCTTAAGGGCAGGCTGGTCCGGGGAGCTGTTTTTT.